This TCR beta chain was sequenced for a study of cytomegalovirus exposure and HLA in healthy donors. PCR involved 60 Vbeta and 13 Jbeta primers. Sequencing was performed with immunoSEQ multiplex PCR; in TCRdb, only in-frame clones are kept and a portion is missing. The repertoire consists of 250,000 to 350,000 clones, with around 86% occurring once and the leading ten covering 3.5% to 4.5%. The sequenced material came from PBMCs. This clonotype was obtained from a middle-aged man in good health and CMV-seropositive.

The chain's CDR3 is CASSLLARNTGELFF. CDR3 DNA sequence: TGTGCCAGCAGCTTACTAGCAAGGAACACCGGGGAGCTGTTTTTT. The genes are TRBV11-2 and TRBJ2-2, with D possibly matching TRBD2 (5 bases). V was pared by 2 bases and J by 1 base, with 8 bases between. Germline assignment: CDR1 SGHAT and CDR2 FQNNGV. The CDR3 has 15 residues.